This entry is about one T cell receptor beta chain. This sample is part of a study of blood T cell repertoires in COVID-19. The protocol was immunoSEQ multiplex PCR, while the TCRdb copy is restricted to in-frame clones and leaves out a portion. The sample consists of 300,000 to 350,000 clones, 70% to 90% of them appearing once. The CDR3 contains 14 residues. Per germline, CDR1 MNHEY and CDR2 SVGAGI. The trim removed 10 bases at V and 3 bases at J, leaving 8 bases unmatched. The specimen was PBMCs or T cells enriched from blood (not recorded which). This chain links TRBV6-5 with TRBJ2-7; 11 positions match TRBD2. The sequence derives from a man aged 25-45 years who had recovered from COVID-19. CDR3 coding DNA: TGTGCCACCATTAGCGGGGGGGCTGGCTACGAGCAGTACTTC. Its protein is CATISGGAGYEQYF.